What follows is one TCR beta chain and its context. As yet, its antigen is unknown. The CDR3 length is 15 residues. CDR1 is MDHEN, CDR2 SYDVKM, per germline. The V and J ends lost 6 bases and 5 bases, in that order; junction bases with no gene match: 11. Stated treatment: treatment-naive control, cytoreductive nephrectomy. This sample stems from a study of radiation and T cells in renal cell carcinoma. TCRdb's copy holds only in-frame clones and misses some; the assay was immunoSEQ multiplex PCR. The sample lists 10,000 to 12,000 clones; roughly three fifths were seen once. Study findings and constraints: Top 100 clonotypes averaged roughly 50% in irradiated versus around 45% in nephrectomy-only tumors. Dominant CDR3 motifs occupied more repertoire in irradiated than control tumors. Tumor samples were small regions of around 1 g.

The rearrangement uses TRBV28 and TRBJ2-7, with TRBD1 matching over 9 bases. This clonotype was obtained from a man aged 35 to 55 with renal cell carcinoma. This specimen was tumor tissue, taken from a patient whose treatment was nephrectomy without radiotherapy. CDR3 DNA: TGTGCCAGCAGGAATACCGGGACAGGGACTAACGAGCAGTACTTC. This gives the protein CASRNTGTGTNEQYF.